A single sample gave rise to the 9 T cell receptor beta chains below, sequenced in a study of control samples from healthy donors and cancer patients. Data came from immunoSEQ multiplex PCR; TCRdb stores just in-frame clones and leaves some out. The sample has about 130,000 clones, roughly 92% seen once. The sequenced material came from blood. Receptors were obtained from a man aged 18 to 29 in good health.

This chain connects TRBV23-1 to TRBJ2-3; 10 bases line up with TRBD1. TRBV23-1 is an open reading frame, and its role is uncertain. The V gene end was trimmed by 7 bases and the J gene end by 3 bases; junction bases not matched to a gene: 7. The CDR3 extends over 15 amino acids. The CDR3 loop is CASTPPGQGTDTQYF. DNA for the CDR3: TGCGCCAGCACCCCCCCGGGACAGGGGACAGATACGCAGTATTTT.

CDR3 sequence (DNA): TGTGCCAGCAGCGTAGAGGGCGAAGGCTATGGCTACACCTTC. The encoded protein is CASSVEGEGYGYTF. The chain links TRBV9 to TRBJ1-2; D remains unclear. The CDR3 sequence is 14 residues long. CDR1 is SGDLS and CDR2 is YYNGEE in the germline V gene. V shed 0 bases and J shed 4 bases, with 10 bases lying between them.

The V and J genes are TRBV5-6 and TRBJ2-1; D not certain. CDR3 length: 13 amino acids. Between the trimmed V and J ends, which lost 0 bases and 4 bases, there was a span of 5 bases. Germline V gives CDR1 SGHDT, CDR2 YYEEEE. The CDR3 region has the DNA TGTGCCAGCAGCTTGGAAAGGTACAATGAGCAGTTCTTC. Amino acid sequence: CASSLERYNEQFF.

The J gene is TRBJ1-6, the V gene TRBV7-9; 9 bases fit TRBD1. The germline CDR1 and CDR2 sequences are SEHNR and FQNEAQ (reference sequence). Germline trimming cut 1 base from V and 6 bases from J; bases unmatched to any gene: 4. The CDR3 sequence is 16 residues long. The CDR3 here is CASSLGRQGGNSPLHF. DNA for the CDR3: TGTGCCAGCAGCTTAGGCAGACAGGGGGGTAATTCACCCCTCCACTTT.

This clone was found once. The rearrangement uses TRBV7-2 and TRBJ1-6; 8 bases are a match to TRBD1. This CDR3 has 15 amino acids. Germline V lookup: CDR1 SGHTA, CDR2 FQGNSA. V lost 1 base to trimming and J lost 8 bases; unmatched junction nucleotides: 4. The DNA for the CDR3 is TGTGCCAGCAGCTTAGTGGACAGGGAGTATTCACCCCTCCACTTT. This encodes CASSLVDREYSPLHF.

For the CDR3, the DNA is TGTGCCAGCAGCCAGCCTAGCGGGGGGGCTTATGAGCAGTTCTTC. This encodes CASSQPSGGAYEQFF. The chain combines TRBV14 with TRBJ2-1; the match to TRBD2 covers 12 bases. V trimming: 3 bases; J trimming: 8 bases; junction bases outside the gene matches: 5. The length of the CDR3 is 15 residues. Germline assignment: CDR1 SGHDN and CDR2 FVKESK.

The chain uses TRBV9 and TRBJ1-2, with D unresolved. The CDR3 length is 12 residues. Germline loops: CDR1 SGDLS, CDR2 YYNGEE. Trimming shortened V by 3 bases and J by 4 bases, and 7 bases separated the two germline ends. The CDR3 nucleotides are TGTGCCAGCAGCGCCGACCTCTATGGCTACACCTTC. Its protein is CASSADLYGYTF.

V usage is TRBV7-9 and J usage is TRBJ2-7; 7 bases fit TRBD1. V lost 5 bases, J lost 2 bases, and 6 bases stayed unmatched. Germline V gene data show CDR1 as SEHNR and CDR2 as FQNEAQ (reference sequence). CDR3 size: 14 residues. The CDR3 sequence is CASSPRQGPYEQYF. CDR3 sequence (DNA): TGTGCCAGCAGCCCACGACAGGGTCCCTACGAGCAGTACTTC.

V and J are TRBV28 and TRBJ1-5; 11 bases are a match to TRBD1. The germline V gene encodes CDR1 MDHEN and CDR2 SYDVKM. After removal of 6 bases from V and 6 bases from J, the junction contained 7 bases not matched to a gene. This CDR3 contains 15 residues. The CDR3 DNA reads TGTGCCAGCAGACAAGGACAGGGGGCATTTCAGCCCCAGCATTTT. Protein: CASRQGQGAFQPQHF. Complete variable domain (other parts from reference TRBV28 and TRBJ1-5): DVKVTQSSRYLVKRTGEKVFLECVQDMDHENMFWYRQDPGLGLRLIYFSYDVKMKEKGDIPEGYSVSREKKERFSLILESASTNQTSMYLCASRQGQGAFQPQHFGDGTRLSIL.